One and the same sample provided the 14 T cell receptor beta chains below, sequenced in a study of HIV-infected patients and healthy controls. Whole blood was used without fractionation, so all unsorted peripheral T cells were included. Alpha and beta constant-region primers primed reverse transcription of around 550 ng RNA. Alpha and beta chain libraries were made separately by chain-specific third strand synthesis with multiplexing indices. MiXCR, run by TCRdb on the 5' RACE reads, gives a single entry per CDR3 protein. The sample has 18,000 or so distinct CDR3 sequences, roughly a tenth seen once. Sequences were obtained from blood. These receptors all come from an adult in good health.

In its sample, this clonotype ranks as medium-sized. The V gene is TRBV29-1, the J gene TRBJ1-1; D is unclear. CDR1 and CDR2 from the germline V gene are SQVTM and ANQGSEA. V gave up 4 bases and J gave up 1 base, with 10 bases separating them. This CDR3 contains 13 residues. The chain's CDR3 is CSVVQRQNTEAFF. In DNA form, the CDR3 reads TGCAGCGTTGTGCAGCGGCAGAACACTGAAGCTTTCTTT.

This clonotype was detected many times. The rearrangement uses TRBV19 and TRBJ1-2, with TRBD1 matching 11 bases. Germline CDR1 and CDR2: LNHDA and SQIVND (reference sequence). The CDR3 runs to 16 residues. With 3 bases clipped from V and 6 bases from J, the junction kept 9 bases outside the gene matches. CDR3 in DNA: TGTGCCAGTAGTATTTCCCCGGGACAGGGGGTGCATGGCTACACCTTC. It yields the protein CASSISPGQGVHGYTF.

This clonotype appeared many times. The chain uses TRBV5-4 and TRBJ1-1; D may be TRBD1 (6 bases). The CDR3 loop spans 14 amino acids. Germline CDR1 and CDR2: SGHNT and YYREEE (reference sequence). Trimming removed 0 bases at V and 3 bases at J, with 9 bases between. This CDR3 is CASSLGGAYTEAFF. CDR3 DNA: TGTGCCAGCAGCTTGGGGGGGGCCTACACTGAAGCTTTCTTT.

The chain links TRBV29-1 to TRBJ1-1; D is unclear. Trimming shortened V by 4 bases and J by 0 bases, and 3 bases separated the two germline ends. Looked up from germline, CDR1 is SQVTM and CDR2 is ANQGSEA. This CDR3 spans 11 amino acids. CDR3 DNA: TGCAGCGTTGTTCTGAACACTGAAGCTTTCTTT. Translating gives CSVVLNTEAFF.

This clonotype occurred a few times. The genes are TRBV12-3 or TRBV12-4 and TRBJ2-7; a possible D gene is TRBD1 (5 bases). The length of the CDR3 is 13 residues. The ends were cut back, 6 bases at V and 5 bases at J, with 14 bases in the middle. CDR3 DNA: TGTGCCAGCAGACCCAGGGCAGGGCACGAGCAGTACTTC. It codes for CASRPRAGHEQYF.

This clonotype was counted at least ten times. The chain carries TRBV6-2 or TRBV6-3 and TRBJ2-7, with TRBD2 as a possible D gene (7 bases). The CDR3 is made up of 13 amino acids. Germline V gene sequence: CDR1 MNHEY, CDR2 SVGEGT. V gave up 5 bases and J gave up 5 bases, with 13 bases separating them. The CDR3 DNA reads as TGTGCCAGCAGTCCCCCGGGGGGCGACGAGCAGTACTTC. Amino acids: CASSPPGGDEQYF.

This clonotype was detected many times. The rearrangement uses TRBV7-3 and TRBJ2-2, with D maybe TRBD1 (6 bases). The CDR3 has 16 amino acids. Trimming cost V 5 bases and J 7 bases, with 20 bases left between them. Germline CDR1 SGHTA, CDR2 FQGTGA. The CDR3, as DNA: TGTGCCAGCAGCCCAGGTGGCCAGGGGAATGGCGGGGAGCTGTTTTTT. It translates to CASSPGGQGNGGELFF. Filled out from reference TRBV7-3 and TRBJ2-2, the complete variable domain reads GAGVSQTPSNKVTEKGKYVELRCDPISGHTALYWYRQSLGQGPEFLIYFQGTGAADDSGLPNDRFFAVRPEGSVSTLKIQRTERGDSAVYLCASSPGGQGNGGELFFGEGSRLTVL.

This clonotype rates as medium-sized. The chain recombines TRBV10-2 with TRBJ2-3, with a weak D call TRBD2 (5 bases). This CDR3 comprises 14 residues. CDR1 and CDR2 (germline): WSHSY, SAAADI. V lost 6 bases to trimming and J lost 2 bases, with 12 bases between them. In DNA form, the CDR3 reads TGCGCCAGCAGGGAGGACGTACTCACAGATACGCAGTATTTT. This gives the protein CASREDVLTDTQYF.

This clonotype occurred many times. This chain links TRBV4-3 with TRBJ1-1; D is uncertain. V was shortened by 0 bases and J by 1 base, with 6 bases between the two germline ends. Germline loops: CDR1 LGHNA, CDR2 YSLEER. This CDR3 comprises 14 residues. CDR3 residues: CASSQDRGNTEAFF. DNA of the CDR3: TGCGCCAGCAGCCAAGATAGAGGGAACACTGAAGCTTTCTTT.

The J gene is TRBJ2-3, the V gene TRBV7-9; 7 nucleotides agree with TRBD2. Germline V CDR1 and CDR2: SEHNR, FQNEAQ (reference sequence). Trimming took 5 bases from V and 2 from J; bases not matched to a gene: 4. The CDR3 extends over 14 amino acids. The CDR3 spells CASSPGLDTDTQYF. As DNA, the CDR3 is TGTGCCAGCAGCCCCGGACTAGACACAGATACGCAGTATTTT.

As for this clonotype: A clone one base away is much larger, so this may be a read error. This chain connects TRBV5-4 to TRBJ2-3; 9 bases match TRBD2. The germline gives CDR1 SGHNT, CDR2 YYREEE (reference sequence). This CDR3 region has 15 residues. The DNA of the CDR3 is TGTGTCAGCAGCTTGCAGCGGGAGGGCACAGATACGCAGTATTTT. Translation: CVSSLQREGTDTQYF.

This clonotype was seen many times. This chain links TRBV3-1 with TRBJ2-3; 8 nucleotides align to TRBD1. The CDR3 runs to 17 residues. The germline V gene encodes CDR1 LGHDT and CDR2 YNNKEL (reference sequence). V dropped 3 bases and J dropped 2; count of bases not matched to a gene: 10. The CDR3 loop is CASSHLGQGTFTDTQYF. The CDR3 DNA is TGTGCCAGCAGCCACCTCGGACAGGGAACGTTCACAGATACGCAGTATTTT.

The table lists this clonotype with many counts. The J gene is TRBJ2-7, the V gene TRBV2; D unresolved. The CDR3 spans 12 residues. Germline V gene lookup returns CDR1 SNHLY and CDR2 FYNNEI. With 3 bases removed from V and 4 bases from J, the gap between germline ends came to 7 bases. CDR3 sequence: CASSEQGYEQYF. As DNA, the CDR3 is TGTGCCAGCAGTGAGCAAGGGTACGAGCAGTACTTC.

Many counts were recorded for this clonotype. This chain uses TRBV20-1 with TRBJ1-1, with D perhaps TRBD1 (6 bases). The CDR3 has 16 amino acids. CDR1 is DFQATT and CDR2 is SNEGSKA in the germline V gene (reference sequence). V lost 2 bases, J lost 4 bases, and 20 bases lay in between. CDR3: CSARNPSGGGGTEAFF. The CDR3 region has the DNA TGCAGTGCTAGAAATCCAAGTGGAGGGGGAGGCACTGAAGCTTTCTTT.